This TCR beta chain was recovered during a study of beta chain features in type 1 diabetes. General study findings and limits: All four CD4+ subsets of Type 1 diabetes patients contained TCRB CDR3s that were moderately but significantly shorter. TCRB repertoires of naive, central memory and Treg cells appeared more similar among patients than among healthy donors.

This clone was counted only a few times. Its cognate antigen is unknown. The authors reverse transcribed all of the isolated RNA, so sequencing captured expressed TCRB transcripts. The protocol was immunoSEQ multiplex PCR, while the TCRdb copy is restricted to in-frame clones and leaves out a portion. The sample consists of hundreds of thousands of clones, roughly 12% of them appearing once. The V and J ends lost 5 bases and 4 bases, in that order; junction bases with no gene match: 6. Germline-derived CDR1 and CDR2 are MNHNS and SASEGT. The CDR3 length is 15 residues. This clonotype originated in a woman aged 18-29 years with type 1 diabetes. The sequencing sample was made of naive CD4+ T cells from blood. The chain couples TRBV6-1 to TRBJ2-2; 8 nucleotides agree with TRBD2. CDR3 bases: TGTGCCAGCAGTAGCGGGAGCACGGGCACCGGGGAGCTGTTTTTT. The encoded protein is CASSSGSTGTGELFF.